This is a list of T cell receptor beta chains from one sample in a study of cytotoxic CD8 clonotypes in ibrutinib-treated CLL. TCRdb's table, derived via immunoSEQ multiplex PCR, lists solely in-frame clones and lacks some. Here the sample spans about 250,000 clones, less than 75% being singletons. The input for sequencing was PBMCs, taken after 24 months of ibrutinib treatment. The receptors were sampled from a human donor with chronic lymphocytic leukemia. CDR3s leave out the opening cysteine and the closing phenylalanine or tryptophan. Each record gives: clone size, J gene, V gene, CDR3 protein. Clone size is given for some rows only: seen once, a few or many times, or a class if the clone is expanded.

.	TRBJ2-6	TRBV27	ASSPGTSLGGANVLT
.	TRBJ1-1	TRBV5-1	ASSPRIGGWDTEAF
few	TRBJ2-1	TRBV10-3	AVREGGINSYNEQF
.	TRBJ2-1	TRBV14	ASSHGLAGAGNEQF
.	TRBJ2-7	TRBV19	ASSLNRDPSYEQY
few	TRBJ2-1	TRBV4-2	ASSQTSAGNDEQF
few	TRBJ1-5	TRBV28	ASSPQNSNQPQH
.	TRBJ2-4	TRBV11-2	ASSPSRGVSKNIQY
.	TRBJ2-7	TRBV7-9	ASSGGQGSFDEQY
.	TRBJ1-5	TRBV28	ASSLGSSFSNQPQH
.	TRBJ2-2	TRBV2	ASSEEIALGELF
few	TRBJ2-6	TRBV28	ASRGGAGANVLT
.	TRBJ2-7	TRBV9	ASSVGLGEQY
few	TRBJ1-1	TRBV5-1	ASSFQGGTEAF
.	TRBJ1-4	TRBV9	ASSVGVGSGEKLF
.	TRBJ2-2	TRBV10-1	ASSGRANTGELF
.	TRBJ2-3	TRBV5-4	ASSLGLAEFTDTQY
.	TRBJ2-7	TRBV28	ASSLRGPYEQY
.	TRBJ1-5	TRBV6-1	ASLGTPNQPQH
.	TRBJ2-1	TRBV6-5	ASSYGGGLTGQF
.	TRBJ2-7	TRBV28	ASKGKGWGGPYEQY
.	TRBJ1-4	TRBV9	ASSEGWDEKLF
.	TRBJ2-7	TRBV2	ASSGGLGAGGGYEQY
once	TRBJ2-3	TRBV11-3	ASSLGSAGVDTQY
.	TRBJ2-7	TRBV19	ASTETGSYEQY
.	TRBJ2-7	TRBV19	ASSKQTSSYEQY
.	TRBJ2-2	TRBV18	ASSSAQGAGELF
.	TRBJ2-5	TRBV6-5	ASSREVGKETQY
.	TRBJ2-7	TRBV12-5	ASGRGASYEQY
.	TRBJ2-3	TRBV9	ASSVAGREVDTQY
.	TRBJ2-7	TRBV2	ASSESHFRLAGSYEQY
.	TRBJ2-7	TRBV19	ASSIGRGGSYEQY
few	TRBJ1-2	TRBV18	ASSPIQNGYT
.	TRBJ2-1	TRBV7-2	ASSLRLAGFSIGNEQF
.	TRBJ1-2	TRBV7-2	ASSTQAYGYT
.	TRBJ2-1	TRBV5-1	ASSVRDRLDEQF
.	TRBJ2-6	TRBV27	ASGSGANVLT
.	TRBJ1-2	TRBV7-3	ASSQGGNYGYT
.	TRBJ1-1	TRBV19	ASSRTTGGTEAF
.	TRBJ2-1	TRBV6-1	ASREGRSSYNEQF
.	TRBJ2-7	TRBV6-5	ASSLTGLEQY
few	TRBJ1-5	TRBV28	ASRQGIDQPQH
.	TRBJ2-7	TRBV27	ASSPRGGSSYEQY
.	TRBJ2-3	TRBV9	ASSTKGGISTDTQY